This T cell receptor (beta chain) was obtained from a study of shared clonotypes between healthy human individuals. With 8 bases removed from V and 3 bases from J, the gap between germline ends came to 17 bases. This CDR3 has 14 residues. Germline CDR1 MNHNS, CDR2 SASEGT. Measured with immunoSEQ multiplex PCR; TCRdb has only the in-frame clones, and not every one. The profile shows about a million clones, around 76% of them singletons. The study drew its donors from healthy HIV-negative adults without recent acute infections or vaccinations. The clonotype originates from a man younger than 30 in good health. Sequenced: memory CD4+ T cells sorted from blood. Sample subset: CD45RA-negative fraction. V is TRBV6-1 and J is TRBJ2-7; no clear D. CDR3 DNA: TGTGCCAGCGAGAGACCAACGCCACACTACGAGCAGTACTTC. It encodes CASERPTPHYEQYF.